The source of this T cell receptor beta chain is a study of blood T cell repertoires in COVID-19. Original processing notes: Reference gene primer amplification gave estimated nucleated cell counts. The table came from immunoSEQ multiplex PCR; TCRdb's copy has only in-frame clones and leaves some out. V and J calls plus clone size are reproduced from that table; the DNA served to infer D and trimming. Of about 170,000 clones in the sample, 70% to 90% were seen once. Residents of about two dozen US areas, aged about 18 to 100 years, made up the participants. The recovered donors of Cohort 3 showed two negative PCRs, clearance, or symptom resolution. This sequence was found in a woman in her 50s who had recovered from COVID-19. The sequencing input was PBMCs or T cells enriched from blood (not recorded which).

This chain's CDR3 is CASSSQGDLNTEAFF. The CDR3 DNA reads as TGTGCCAGCAGCTCCCAGGGGGACTTGAACACTGAAGCTTTCTTT. V and J are TRBV7-9 and TRBJ1-1, with 7 nucleotides matching TRBD1. This CDR3 spans 15 amino acids. Unmatched junction bases numbered 5, after V lost 4 bases and J lost 0 bases. Looked up from germline, CDR1 is SEHNR and CDR2 is FQNEAQ (reference sequence).